The sequence of this T cell receptor (beta chain) was determined in a study of shared clonotypes between healthy human individuals. As to this clone: The antigen remains undetermined.

Clones were sequenced by immunoSEQ multiplex PCR, and TCRdb holds only the in-frame ones, with some missing. The sample lists approximately 940,000 clones, roughly 72% occurring once. Germline lookup yields CDR1 SGHTA and CDR2 FQGNSA. There are 16 residues in the CDR3. Between the trimmed V and J ends, which lost 5 bases and 0 bases, there was a span of 14 bases. Notes on the study in general: Naive CD4 clonotype sharing across a few donors was approximately 5%. Rarefaction showed that sequencing of sorted subsets was incomplete (despite large depth).

Specimen: memory CD4+ T cells sorted from blood. Described subset: CD45RA-negative fraction. The chain combines TRBV7-2 with TRBJ1-5; D perhaps matches TRBD1 (5 bases). The source of this sequence is a man in his late teens or twenties in good health. The CDR3 DNA sequence: TGTGCCAGCAGCCCGAGGGGCCAAAATAGCAATCAGCCCCAGCATTTT. Protein: CASSPRGQNSNQPQHF.